The rows below give T cell receptor beta chains drawn from one sample of a study of cytotoxic CD8 clonotypes in ibrutinib-treated CLL. Produced via immunoSEQ multiplex PCR; TCRdb's table is partial and in-frame only. The sample records over 65,000 clones, 68% being singletons. The starting material was PBMCs, obtained after 12 months of ibrutinib treatment. These receptors were collected from a human donor with chronic lymphocytic leukemia. Both conserved end residues are part of each CDR3. D genes are given only for firm matches. Clone size is shown for a subset of rows, as once, few, many or a class of expanded clone.

v_gene	abundance	len	j_gene	d_gene	CDR3nt	CDR3aa
TRBV7-9	-	15	TRBJ1-6	-	TGTGCCAGCAGCCCGCGGACAGCTTCGAATTCACCCCTCCACTTT	CASSPRTASNSPLHF
TRBV10-2	few	13	TRBJ1-5	-	TGCGCCAGCAGTGGGACTCCCGGACAGCCCCAGCATTTT	CASSGTPGQPQHF
TRBV5-6	-	15	TRBJ1-1	-	TGTGCCAGCAGGGACCTTGGGGCGTGGGACACTGAAGCTTTCTTT	CASRDLGAWDTEAFF
TRBV30	-	12	TRBJ1-2	-	TGTGCCTGGGAGACAGCTAACTATGGCTACACCTTC	CAWETANYGYTF
TRBV9	-	15	TRBJ1-6	-	TGTGCCAGCAGTGTCCATGGGGACCATAATTCACCCCTCCACTTT	CASSVHGDHNSPLHF
TRBV28	-	12	TRBJ1-3	-	TGTGCCAGCAGTTTAGTCGCTCACACCATATATTTT	CASSLVAHTIYF
TRBV7-9	-	16	TRBJ2-5	-	TGTGCCAGCAGCTTAGATTATCCAAGACACCAAGAGACCCAGTACTTC	CASSLDYPRHQETQYF
TRBV7-8	few	13	TRBJ2-2	-	TGTGCCAGCAGCTCGAGTATCACCGGGGAGCTGTTTTTT	CASSSSITGELFF
TRBV27	few	15	TRBJ1-4	-	TGTGCCAGCAGTTTATCAGGGAACTCAAATGAAAAACTGTTTTTT	CASSLSGNSNEKLFF
TRBV29-1	-	15	TRBJ1-2	-	TGCAGCGTTGGTGGCAGGGAGAACGAGAACTATGGCTACACCTTC	CSVGGRENENYGYTF
TRBV6-6	-	12	TRBJ2-7	-	TGTGCCAGCAGTTACAGCTCCTACGAGCAGTACTTC	CASSYSSYEQYF
TRBV11-2	once	16	TRBJ1-3	-	TGTGCCAGCAGCTTTTTTCAGCGATCCTCTGGAAACACCATATATTTT	CASSFFQRSSGNTIYF
TRBV7-2	-	16	TRBJ2-1	-	TGTGCCAGCAGCTTTATACAGGCCCGGAGGAGGAATGAGCAGTTCTTC	CASSFIQARRRNEQFF
TRBV30	few	13	TRBJ1-3	-	TGTGCCTGGAGTGGAGGGGATGTAAACACCATATATTTT	CAWSGGDVNTIYF
TRBV19	-	16	TRBJ1-6	TRBD1	TGTGCCAGTAGCCTACGGACAGGGACCCATAATTCACCCCTCCACTTT	CASSLRTGTHNSPLHF
TRBV7-2	few	12	TRBJ2-3	-	TGTGCCAGCAGCTTAGGGACTGGCACGCAGTATTTT	CASSLGTGTQYF
TRBV25-1	-	18	TRBJ1-1	TRBD1	TGTGCCAGCAGCCCCAGGGGTAGGGGGCGAAGGATGAACACTGAAGCTTTCTTT	CASSPRGRGRRMNTEAFF
TRBV29-1	-	13	TRBJ1-2	-	TGCAGCGTTGGGGAGGGAGTCAACTATGGCTACACCTTC	CSVGEGVNYGYTF
TRBV5-1	-	14	TRBJ1-1	TRBD1	TGCGCCAGCAGACGGGACAGGGCGAACACTGAAGCTTTCTTT	CASRRDRANTEAFF
TRBV18	-	14	TRBJ2-5	-	TGTGCCAGCTCACCCCCCCGCGGCCAAGAGACCCAGTACTTC	CASSPPRGQETQYF
TRBV18	-	15	TRBJ1-2	-	TGTGCCAGCTCACCAGCAGGGGACCATTTTTATGGCTACACCTTC	CASSPAGDHFYGYTF
TRBV4-2	-	16	TRBJ1-5	TRBD1	TGTGCCAGCAGCCCCCCAGGACAGGGGATCAATCAGCCCCAGCATTTT	CASSPPGQGINQPQHF
TRBV7-2	-	14	TRBJ2-5	-	TGTGCCAGCAGCTTACTACAGGGTGCGGAGACCCAGTACTTC	CASSLLQGAETQYF
TRBV15	-	13	TRBJ2-2	-	TGTGCCACCAGTAGGGCGAACACCGGGGAGCTGTTTTTT	CATSRANTGELFF
TRBV7-2	-	14	TRBJ1-6	TRBD1	TGTGCCAGCAGCTTTCTCCAGGGGGGGGCACCCCTCCACTTT	CASSFLQGGAPLHF
TRBV29-1	-	11	TRBJ2-5	-	TGCAGCGTTGGCCACGGGGAGGCCCAGTACTTC	CSVGHGEAQYF
TRBV4-1	-	15	TRBJ1-1	-	TGCGCCAGCAGCCAAGACTACTCTAGCGAACCTGAAGCTTTCTTT	CASSQDYSSEPEAFF
TRBV4-3	few	14	TRBJ1-2	-	TGCGCCAGCAGCCAAGATCACAGGGTAGGAGGCTACACCTTC	CASSQDHRVGGYTF
TRBV19	-	12	TRBJ2-7	-	TGTGCCAGTAGTAAGGGGGCCTACGAGCAGTACTTC	CASSKGAYEQYF
TRBV10-3	-	15	TRBJ2-7	TRBD1	TGTGCCATCAGCCTTACAGGGGTTCGCTCCTACGAGCAGTACTTC	CAISLTGVRSYEQYF